This T cell receptor (beta chain) originates from a study of blood T cells in healthy people across ages. Whole-study findings and limits: Leaving the PBMCs unsorted stopped any conclusive comparison of naive versus antigen-experienced cells.

This CDR3 region has 15 residues. Germline CDR1 and CDR2: SGHTA and FQGNSA. The V segment lost 7 bases and the J segment 4 bases; nucleotides outside the gene matches: 12. As for this clonotype: What it recognizes is unknown.

It was with a sample-barcoded 5' primer and a J-beta primer mix that a second PCR of roughly 6 to 12 cycles was run. Via MiXCR, TCRdb re-called the 5' RACE reads, giving one row per CDR3 protein. Among about 1.4 million distinct CDR3 sequences, roughly 60% were seen once, and the ten largest hold 5.5% to 8%. The sample taken for sequencing was blood. This clonotype was sampled from a young man in good health. This sequence joins TRBV7-2 and TRBJ2-5; 7 bases line up with TRBD1. CDR3 region: CASTDGRGQTETQYF. CDR3 nucleotides: TGTGCCAGCACTGATGGAAGGGGGCAGACAGAGACCCAGTACTTC.